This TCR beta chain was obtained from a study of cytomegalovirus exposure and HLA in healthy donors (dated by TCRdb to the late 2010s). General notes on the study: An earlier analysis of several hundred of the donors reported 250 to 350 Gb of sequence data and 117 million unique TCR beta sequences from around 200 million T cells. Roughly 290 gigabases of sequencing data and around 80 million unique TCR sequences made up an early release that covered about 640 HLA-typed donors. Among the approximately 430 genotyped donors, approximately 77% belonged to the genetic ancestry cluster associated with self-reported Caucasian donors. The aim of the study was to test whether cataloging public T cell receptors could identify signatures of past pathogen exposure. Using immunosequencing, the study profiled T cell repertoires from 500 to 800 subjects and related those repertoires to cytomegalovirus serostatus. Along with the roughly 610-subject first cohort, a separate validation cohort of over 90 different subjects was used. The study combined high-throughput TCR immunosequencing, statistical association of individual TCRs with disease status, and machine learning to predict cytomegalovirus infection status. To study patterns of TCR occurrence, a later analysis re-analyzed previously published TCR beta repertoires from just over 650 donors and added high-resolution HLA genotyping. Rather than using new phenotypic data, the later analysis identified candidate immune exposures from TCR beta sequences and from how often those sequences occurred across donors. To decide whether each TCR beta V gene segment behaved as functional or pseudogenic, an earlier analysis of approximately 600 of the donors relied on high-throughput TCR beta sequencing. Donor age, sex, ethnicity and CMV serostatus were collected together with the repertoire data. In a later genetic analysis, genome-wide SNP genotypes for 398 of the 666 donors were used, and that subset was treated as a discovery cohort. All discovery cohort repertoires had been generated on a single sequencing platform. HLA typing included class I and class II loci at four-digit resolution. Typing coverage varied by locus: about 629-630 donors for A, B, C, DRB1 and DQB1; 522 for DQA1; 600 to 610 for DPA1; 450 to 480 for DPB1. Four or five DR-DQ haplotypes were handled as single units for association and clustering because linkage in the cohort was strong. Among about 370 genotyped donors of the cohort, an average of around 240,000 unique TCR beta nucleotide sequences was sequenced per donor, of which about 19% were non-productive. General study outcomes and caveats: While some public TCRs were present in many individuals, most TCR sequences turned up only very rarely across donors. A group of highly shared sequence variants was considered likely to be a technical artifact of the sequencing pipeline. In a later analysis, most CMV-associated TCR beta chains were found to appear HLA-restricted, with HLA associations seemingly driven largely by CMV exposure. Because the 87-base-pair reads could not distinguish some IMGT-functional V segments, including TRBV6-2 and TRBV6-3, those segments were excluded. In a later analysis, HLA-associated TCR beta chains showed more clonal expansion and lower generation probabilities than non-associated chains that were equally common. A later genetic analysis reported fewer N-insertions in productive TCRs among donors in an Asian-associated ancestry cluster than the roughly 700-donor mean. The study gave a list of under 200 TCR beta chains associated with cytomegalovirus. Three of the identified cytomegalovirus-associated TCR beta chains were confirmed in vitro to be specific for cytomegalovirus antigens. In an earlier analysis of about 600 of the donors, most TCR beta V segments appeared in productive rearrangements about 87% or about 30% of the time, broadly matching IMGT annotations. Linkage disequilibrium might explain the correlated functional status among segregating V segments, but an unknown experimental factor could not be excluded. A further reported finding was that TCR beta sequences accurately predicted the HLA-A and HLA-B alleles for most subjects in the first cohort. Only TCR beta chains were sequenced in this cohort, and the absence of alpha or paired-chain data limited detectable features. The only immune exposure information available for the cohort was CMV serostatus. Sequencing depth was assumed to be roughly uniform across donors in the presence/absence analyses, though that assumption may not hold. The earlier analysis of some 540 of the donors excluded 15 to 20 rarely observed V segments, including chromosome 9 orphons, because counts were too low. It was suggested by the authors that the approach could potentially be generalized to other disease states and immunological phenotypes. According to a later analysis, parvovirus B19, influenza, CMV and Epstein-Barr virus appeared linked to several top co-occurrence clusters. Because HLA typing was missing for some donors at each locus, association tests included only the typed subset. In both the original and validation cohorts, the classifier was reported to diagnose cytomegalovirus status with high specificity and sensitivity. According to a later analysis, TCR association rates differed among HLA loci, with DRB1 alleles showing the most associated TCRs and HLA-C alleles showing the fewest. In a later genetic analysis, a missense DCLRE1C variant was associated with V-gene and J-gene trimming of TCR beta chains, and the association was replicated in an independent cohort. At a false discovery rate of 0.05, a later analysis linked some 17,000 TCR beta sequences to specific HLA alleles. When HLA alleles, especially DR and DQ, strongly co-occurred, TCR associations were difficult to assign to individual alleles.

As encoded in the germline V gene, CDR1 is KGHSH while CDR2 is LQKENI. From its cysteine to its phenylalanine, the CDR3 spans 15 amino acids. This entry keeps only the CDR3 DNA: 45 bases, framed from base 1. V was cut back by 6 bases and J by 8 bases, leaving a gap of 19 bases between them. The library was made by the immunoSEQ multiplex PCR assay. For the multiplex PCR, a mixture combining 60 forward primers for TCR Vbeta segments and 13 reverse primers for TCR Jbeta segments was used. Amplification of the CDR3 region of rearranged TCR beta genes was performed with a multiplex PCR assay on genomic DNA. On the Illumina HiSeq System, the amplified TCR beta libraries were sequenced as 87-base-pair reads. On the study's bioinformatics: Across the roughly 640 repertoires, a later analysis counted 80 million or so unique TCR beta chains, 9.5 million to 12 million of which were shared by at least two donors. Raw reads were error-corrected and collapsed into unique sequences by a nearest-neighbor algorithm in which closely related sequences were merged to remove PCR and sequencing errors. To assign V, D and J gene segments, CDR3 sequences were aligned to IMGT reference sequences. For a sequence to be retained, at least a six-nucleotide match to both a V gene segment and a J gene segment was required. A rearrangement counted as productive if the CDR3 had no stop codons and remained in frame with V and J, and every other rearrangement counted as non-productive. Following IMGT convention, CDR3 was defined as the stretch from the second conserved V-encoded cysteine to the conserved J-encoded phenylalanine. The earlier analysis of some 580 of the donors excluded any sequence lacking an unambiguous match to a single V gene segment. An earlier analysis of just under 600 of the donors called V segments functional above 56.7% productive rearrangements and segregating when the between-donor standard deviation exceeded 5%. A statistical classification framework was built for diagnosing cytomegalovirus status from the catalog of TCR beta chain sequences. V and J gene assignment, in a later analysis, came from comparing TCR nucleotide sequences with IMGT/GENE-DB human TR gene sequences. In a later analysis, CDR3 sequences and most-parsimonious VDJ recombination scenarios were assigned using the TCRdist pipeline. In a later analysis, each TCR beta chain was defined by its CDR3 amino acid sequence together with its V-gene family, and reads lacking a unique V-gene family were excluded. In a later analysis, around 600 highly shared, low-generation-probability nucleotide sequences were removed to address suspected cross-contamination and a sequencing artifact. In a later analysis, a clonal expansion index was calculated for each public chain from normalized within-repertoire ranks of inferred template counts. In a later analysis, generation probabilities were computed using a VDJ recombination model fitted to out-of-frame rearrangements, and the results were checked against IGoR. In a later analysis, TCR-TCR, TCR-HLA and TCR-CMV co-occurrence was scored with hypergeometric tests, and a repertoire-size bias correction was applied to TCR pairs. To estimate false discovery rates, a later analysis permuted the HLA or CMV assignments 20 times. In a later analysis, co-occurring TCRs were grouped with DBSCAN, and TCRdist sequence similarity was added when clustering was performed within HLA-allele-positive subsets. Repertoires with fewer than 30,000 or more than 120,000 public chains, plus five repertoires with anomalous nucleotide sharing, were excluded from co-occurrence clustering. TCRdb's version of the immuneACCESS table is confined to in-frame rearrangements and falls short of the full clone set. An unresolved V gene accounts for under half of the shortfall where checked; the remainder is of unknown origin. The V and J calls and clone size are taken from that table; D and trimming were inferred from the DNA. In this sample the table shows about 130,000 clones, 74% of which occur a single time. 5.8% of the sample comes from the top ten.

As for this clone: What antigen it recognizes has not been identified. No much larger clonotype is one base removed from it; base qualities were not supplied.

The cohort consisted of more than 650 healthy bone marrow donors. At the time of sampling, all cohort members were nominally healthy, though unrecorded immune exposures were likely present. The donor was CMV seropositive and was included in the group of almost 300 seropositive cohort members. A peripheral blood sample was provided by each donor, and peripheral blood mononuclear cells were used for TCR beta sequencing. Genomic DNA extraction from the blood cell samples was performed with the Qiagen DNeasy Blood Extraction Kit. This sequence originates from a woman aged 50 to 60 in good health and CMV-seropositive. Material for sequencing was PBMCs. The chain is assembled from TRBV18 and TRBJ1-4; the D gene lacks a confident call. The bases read TGTGCCAGCTCCTCCGGTTTGCCCGGCGGGGAAAAACTGTTTTTT. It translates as CASSSGLPGGEKLFF.